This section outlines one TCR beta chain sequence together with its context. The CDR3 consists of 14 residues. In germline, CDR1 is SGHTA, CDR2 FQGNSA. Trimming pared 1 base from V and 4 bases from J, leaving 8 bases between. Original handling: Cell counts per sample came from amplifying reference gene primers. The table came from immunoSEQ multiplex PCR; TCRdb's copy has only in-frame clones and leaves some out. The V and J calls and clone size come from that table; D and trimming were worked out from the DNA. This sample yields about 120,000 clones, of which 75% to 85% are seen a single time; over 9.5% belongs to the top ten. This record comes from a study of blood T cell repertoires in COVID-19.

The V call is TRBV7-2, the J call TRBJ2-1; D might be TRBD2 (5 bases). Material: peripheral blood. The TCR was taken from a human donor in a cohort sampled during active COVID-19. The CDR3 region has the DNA TGTGCCAGCAGCTTAGAGTCGGGGTACAATGAGCAGTTCTTC. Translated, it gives CASSLESGYNEQFF.